One and the same sample provided the 13 T cell receptor beta chains below, sequenced in a study of early T cells in non-severe SARS-CoV-2 infection (dated by TCRdb to about 2021). Receptor amplification or capture employed 5' RACE. The sample was run on a NextSeq 500. TCRdb trimmed the raw reads at Q25, called clones with MiXCR and kept productive beta chains. All rows with the same CDR3 protein become a single entry with the most common DNA and genes. The sample profile shows some 33,000 distinct CDR3 sequences; 5.5% to 7% of them were found once. 10% to 15% of the sample is taken by the ten largest. Sequencing was performed on whole blood. The receptors were gathered from an adult who was a healthcare worker with PCR-confirmed SARS-CoV-2 infection or an uninfected control (not recorded which).

The chain combines TRBV5-6 with TRBJ2-3; 10 positions agree with TRBD2. Germline trimming cut 4 bases from V and 5 bases from J; bases unmatched to any gene: 10. Germline CDR1 SGHDT, CDR2 YYEEEE. CDR3 length equals 16 residues. The CDR3 loop reads CASSPAASGGIDTQYF. As DNA, the CDR3 is TGTGCCAGCAGCCCCGCCGCTAGCGGGGGAATAGATACGCAGTATTTT.

This clonotype was counted at least ten times. The V call is TRBV28, the J call TRBJ1-1; D is undetermined. CDR1 and CDR2 from the germline V gene are MDHEN and SYDVKM. This CDR3 has 14 residues. V was trimmed by 3 bases and J by 1 base, leaving 9 bases between them. The DNA of the CDR3 is TGTGCCAGCAGTTTCCTGACTACGAACACTGAAGCTTTCTTT. Its translation: CASSFLTTNTEAFF.

Many counts were recorded for this clonotype. CDR3 in DNA: TGTGCCACAAAGAGGGACCTGGAGAGAGAGACCCAGTACTTC. Protein sequence: CATKRDLERETQYF. This sequence joins TRBV19 and TRBJ2-5, with D tentatively TRBD1 or TRBD2 (5 bases each). Trimming shortened V by 10 bases and J by 4 bases, and 19 bases separated the two germline ends. The CDR3 loop spans 14 amino acids. From germline, CDR1 is LNHDA and CDR2 SQIVND (reference sequence).

This clonotype was found many times. V gene TRBV7-9 combines with J gene TRBJ1-1; 8 positions agree with TRBD1. Germline CDR1 and CDR2: SEHNR and FQNEAQ (reference sequence). Unmatched junction bases numbered 9, after V lost 5 bases and J lost 1 base. The CDR3 sequence is 16 residues long. CDR3 in amino acids: CASSLPPGQANTEAFF. The CDR3 DNA is TGTGCCAGCAGCCTACCTCCGGGACAGGCGAACACTGAAGCTTTCTTT.

The J gene is TRBJ2-6, the V gene TRBV28; 9 nucleotides agree with TRBD1. Per germline, CDR1 MDHEN and CDR2 SYDVKM. The length of the CDR3 is 16 residues. Unmatched junction bases numbered 4, after V lost 7 bases and J lost 0 bases. This CDR3 reads CASKPGQGSGANVLTF. The CDR3 region has the DNA TGTGCCAGCAAGCCGGGACAGGGCTCTGGGGCCAACGTCCTGACTTTC.

This clonotype was counted ten times or more. V usage is TRBV7-2 and J usage is TRBJ2-1; D is uncertain. The CDR3 covers 12 residues. V lost 2 bases and J 9 bases, leaving 8 bases between the germline ends. Germline V gene lookup returns CDR1 SGHTA and CDR2 FQGNSA. The CDR3 loop is CASSLSLVEQFF. The CDR3 DNA is TGTGCCAGCAGCTTAAGTCTTGTTGAGCAGTTCTTC.

The genes are TRBV6-5 and TRBJ2-7, with 8 bases matching TRBD2. Germline V gives CDR1 MNHEY, CDR2 SVGAGI. This CDR3 comprises 14 residues. Losses at the gene ends were 5 bases for V and 2 bases for J; bases not matched to a gene: 5. The CDR3 sequence is CASSPRGETYEQYF. DNA of the CDR3: TGTGCCAGCAGTCCGCGGGGGGAGACCTACGAGCAGTACTTC.

This clonotype was counted many times. J is TRBJ1-2 and V is TRBV20-1, with unresolved D. V lost 4 bases and J 8 bases, leaving 5 bases between the germline ends. Looked up from germline, CDR1 is DFQATT and CDR2 is SNEGSKA (reference sequence). This CDR3 has 9 amino acids. In nucleotides, the CDR3 is TGCAGTGCTAAGTTGGGCTACACCTTC. This codes for CSAKLGYTF.

In its sample, this clonotype was seen many times. The gene calls are TRBV7-8 and TRBJ2-7, with 7 bases aligning to TRBD1. The CDR3 consists of 15 residues. Germline V gene sequence: CDR1 SGHVS, CDR2 FQNEAQ. Unmatched junction bases numbered 8, after V lost 0 bases and J lost 6 bases. The CDR3 is CASSLAPTGSREQYF. CDR3 DNA sequence: TGTGCCAGCAGCTTAGCCCCGACAGGGTCCCGCGAGCAGTACTTC.

V is TRBV6-5 and J is TRBJ2-7; possibly TRBD2 for D (6 bases). In germline, CDR1 is MNHEY, CDR2 SVGAGI. This CDR3 has 11 amino acids. V dropped 6 bases and J dropped 5 bases, with 8 bases sitting between them. The CDR3 coding sequence is TGTGCCAGCAGGTTAGCGGACGAGCAGTACTTC. Amino acids: CASRLADEQYF.

This chain uses TRBV5-1 with TRBJ1-1, with 7 bases matching TRBD1. The CDR3 loop spans 15 amino acids. Losses at the gene ends were 4 bases for V and 1 base for J; bases not matched to a gene: 7. Germline CDR1 and CDR2: SGHRS and YFSETQ. DNA of the CDR3: TGCGCCAGCAGCCTAGCACAGGGGCAGAACACTGAAGCTTTCTTT. Translated: CASSLAQGQNTEAFF.

The rearrangement uses TRBV7-9 and TRBJ2-4; D is perhaps TRBD2 (6 bases). V was shortened by 3 bases and J by 1 base, with 13 bases between the two germline ends. Germline-derived CDR1 and CDR2 are SEHNR and FQNEAQ (reference sequence). The CDR3 consists of 16 residues. The CDR3 is CASSFTDGGAKNIQYF. The CDR3 DNA reads TGTGCCAGCAGCTTTACCGATGGGGGGGCCAAAAACATTCAGTACTTC. Combining the CDR3 with reference TRBV7-9 and TRBJ2-4 gives the whole variable domain DTGVSQNPRHKITKRGQNVTFRCDPISEHNRLYWYRQTLGQGPEFLTYFQNEAQLEKSRLLSDRFSAERPKGSFSTLEIQRTEQGDSAMYLCASSFTDGGAKNIQYFGAGTRLSVL.

This clonotype has a count of ten or more. This rearrangement joins TRBV28 to TRBJ1-1; D remains ambiguous. The CDR3 runs 13 residues. V lost 3 bases and J 11 bases, leaving 16 bases between the germline ends. Germline V CDR1 and CDR2: MDHEN, SYDVKM. CDR3 bases: TGTGCCAGCAGTTTGGGAGCGGGCGTGGGTGCTTTCTTT. Protein: CASSLGAGVGAFF.